This T cell receptor (beta chain) is from a study of regulatory T cells in long-lasting Graves disease. Library construction for TCR beta used iRepertoire HTBI primers and Arm-PCR of CDR3 regions. Each CDR3 protein gets one entry after TCRdb re-called the multiplex PCR reads with MiXCR. The data hold roughly 350,000 distinct CDR3 sequences, with roughly a sixth observed a single time. The sample holds many counts of this clonotype. Documented time point: newly diagnosed GD, antithyroid drugs for less than 3 months. Generation of the TCR library employed RNA extracted from PBMCs. This CDR3 has 13 amino acids. Germline CDR1 and CDR2: SGHTA and FQGNSA. V lost 5 bases and J 5 bases, leaving 12 bases between the germline ends. This sample was also put to use in a study of T cells in Graves' hyperthyroidism and ophthalmopathy.

The receptor's source is a man in his forties with Graves disease. This chain connects TRBV7-2 to TRBJ1-1; D is undetermined. Material: peripheral blood mononuclear cells (PBMCs), obtained at new diagnosis, from a patient treated with antithyroid drugs. The CDR3 DNA reads as TGTGCCAGCAGCGGGAGGAAGGTGACTGAAGCTTTCTTT. Amino acid sequence: CASSGRKVTEAFF.